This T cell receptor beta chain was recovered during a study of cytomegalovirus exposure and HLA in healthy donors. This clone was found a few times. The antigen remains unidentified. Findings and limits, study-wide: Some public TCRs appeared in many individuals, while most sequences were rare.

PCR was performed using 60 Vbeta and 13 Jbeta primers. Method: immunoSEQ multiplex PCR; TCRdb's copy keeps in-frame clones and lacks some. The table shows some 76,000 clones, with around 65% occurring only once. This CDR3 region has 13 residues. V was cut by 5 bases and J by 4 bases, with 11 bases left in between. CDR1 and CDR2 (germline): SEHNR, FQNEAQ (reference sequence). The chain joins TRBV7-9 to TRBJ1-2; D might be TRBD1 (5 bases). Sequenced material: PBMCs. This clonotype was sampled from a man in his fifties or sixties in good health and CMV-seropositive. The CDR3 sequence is CASSVQAAYGYTF. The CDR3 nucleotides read TGTGCCAGCAGCGTACAGGCTGCCTATGGCTACACCTTC.